This T cell receptor (beta chain) was sequenced in a study of blood T cells in healthy people across ages. To note about this clonotype: This CDR3 is missing its conserved last phenylalanine or tryptophan, likely due to a read error.

Alongside a J-beta primer mix, a sample-barcoded 5' primer served in a second PCR lasting about 7 to 12 cycles. TCRdb reprocessed the 5' RACE reads with MiXCR, giving one entry per CDR3 protein. The table has some 760,000 distinct CDR3 sequences, about 25% seen once. Germline V lookup: CDR1 MDHEN, CDR2 SYDVKM. Trimming took 4 bases from V and 0 from J, leaving 12 bases between them. The CDR3 totals 16 residues. These data also formed part of another study, on T cells of mothers and their children.

The sample taken for sequencing was blood. The rearrangement links TRBV28 to TRBJ2-2, with D possibly being TRBD2 (6 bases). This receptor was identified in a boy aged 5-17 years in good health. Here the CDR3 reads CASSWEVRSNTGELFS. The CDR3 bases are TGTGCCAGCAGTTGGGAGGTCCGCTCGAACACCGGGGAGCTGTTTTCT.